This is a list of T cell receptor beta chains from one sample in a study of T cell responses to AZD1222 COVID-19 vaccine. Generated by immunoSEQ multiplex PCR, the TCRdb table keeps only in-frame clones and is missing some. The sample has about 150,000 clones, 90% to 95% seen once; the top ten hold more than 1.3%. This specimen consisted of peripheral blood, obtained 28 days after the second AZD1222 dose. The receptors were sampled from an adult who received the AZD1222 COVID-19 vaccine. The CDR3 runs from the conserved cysteine through the conserved F or W. A D gene is named only where the DNA matches it firmly. Size values are once, few and many counts, or a class for expanded clones, and some rows have none.

TRBJ1-6,-,-,TRBV6-5,CASSSRAYNSPLHF,TGTGCCAGCAGCTCTCGGGCCTATAATTCACCCCTCCACTTT
TRBJ1-1,-,-,TRBV7-9,CASSLFMNTEAFF,TGTGCCAGCAGCTTATTTATGAACACTGAAGCTTTCTTT
TRBJ2-7,TRBD1,-,TRBV19,CASSTRDRGQPYEQYF,TGTGCCAGTAGTACCCGTGACAGGGGGCAACCCTACGAGCAGTACTTC
TRBJ2-7,TRBD1,-,TRBV25-1,CASSASLGQGVLGEQYF,TGTGCCAGCAGTGCTTCTCTTGGACAGGGCGTGTTGGGGGAGCAGTACTTC
TRBJ1-6,TRBD1,-,TRBV20-1,CSASYTSGGGDSPLHF,TGCAGTGCTAGTTACACCTCGGGAGGGGGCGATTCACCCCTCCACTTT
TRBJ2-2,-,-,TRBV9,CASPHQGGTGELFF,TGTGCCAGCCCCCATCAGGGAGGCACCGGGGAGCTGTTTTTT
TRBJ2-7,-,-,TRBV9,CASSVRSTVGEQYF,TGTGCCAGCAGCGTACGGAGCACAGTCGGCGAGCAGTACTTC
TRBJ2-5,-,once,TRBV5-1,CASSFPRGGETQYF,TGCGCCAGCAGCTTTCCCAGGGGGGGAGAGACCCAGTACTTC
TRBJ2-7,-,-,TRBV27,CASARGGQQSEQYF,TGTGCCAGCGCTAGGGGGGGACAACAGAGCGAGCAGTACTTC
TRBJ2-1,TRBD1,-,TRBV11-3,CASSFAGTGGARNEQFF,TGTGCCAGCAGCTTTGCTGGGACAGGAGGGGCTCGCAATGAGCAGTTCTTC
TRBJ2-3,-,few,TRBV27,CASSPTAGGPDTQYF,TGTGCCAGCAGTCCCACCGCCGGGGGCCCAGATACGCAGTATTTT
TRBJ1-6,-,-,TRBV27,CASSLQASNSPLHF,TGTGCCAGCAGTTTACAGGCCTCTAATTCACCCCTCCACTTT
TRBJ2-5,-,-,TRBV6-6,CASSYPHRGPDETQYF,TGTGCCAGCAGTTACCCGCACCGGGGGCCTGACGAGACCCAGTACTTC
TRBJ1-3,-,-,TRBV19,CASSKGMAGNTIYF,TGTGCCAGTAGTAAGGGGATGGCTGGAAACACCATATATTTT
TRBJ1-1,-,-,TRBV7-9,CASSLGQRFSDTEAFF,TGTGCCAGCAGCTTAGGACAGCGGTTTTCAGACACTGAAGCTTTCTTT
TRBJ2-1,-,-,TRBV7-9,CASSLTWGLKNEQFF,TGTGCCAGCAGCTTAACGTGGGGGCTTAAAAATGAGCAGTTCTTC
TRBJ2-7,-,-,TRBV6-5,CASRLLGDEQYF,TGTGCCAGCCGCTTACTAGGGGACGAGCAGTACTTC
TRBJ1-1,-,once,TRBV2,CASRPGDGSTEAFF,TGTGCCAGCCGCCCGGGGGATGGGAGCACTGAAGCTTTCTTT
TRBJ2-1,-,once,TRBV19,CASSIAPSPINEQFF,TGTGCCAGTAGTATAGCTCCCAGCCCCATTAATGAGCAGTTCTTC
TRBJ2-7,-,-,TRBV18,CASSPPGGGTIEQYF,TGTGCCAGCTCACCACCGGGTGGGGGGACCATTGAGCAGTACTTC
TRBJ2-7,-,-,TRBV7-9,CASSLQEDTGPGVYEQYF,TGTGCCAGCAGCCTCCAAGAAGATACGGGACCTGGGGTTTACGAGCAGTACTTC
TRBJ1-2,TRBD1,-,TRBV19,CASSGESQGALYGYTF,TGTGCCAGTAGCGGGGAATCACAGGGGGCCCTCTATGGCTACACCTTC
TRBJ1-1,TRBD1,few,TRBV27,CASSLRGQQNTEAFF,TGTGCCAGCAGTTTGAGGGGACAGCAGAACACTGAAGCTTTCTTT
TRBJ1-1,-,-,TRBV12-3/TRBV12-4,CASRPGSGTEAFF,TGTGCCAGCAGACCCGGTTCTGGGACTGAAGCTTTCTTT
TRBJ1-1,-,once,TRBV18,CASSPPVGALRTEAFF,TGTGCCAGCTCACCACCCGTGGGGGCTCTTAGGACTGAAGCTTTCTTT
TRBJ1-2,TRBD1,-,TRBV11-1,CASSLRAQGSYGYTF,TGTGCCAGCAGCTTAAGGGCACAGGGGTCCTATGGCTACACCTTC
TRBJ2-2,-,-,TRBV6-5,CASSYSTGELFF,TGTGCCAGCAGTTACTCCACCGGGGAGCTGTTTTTT